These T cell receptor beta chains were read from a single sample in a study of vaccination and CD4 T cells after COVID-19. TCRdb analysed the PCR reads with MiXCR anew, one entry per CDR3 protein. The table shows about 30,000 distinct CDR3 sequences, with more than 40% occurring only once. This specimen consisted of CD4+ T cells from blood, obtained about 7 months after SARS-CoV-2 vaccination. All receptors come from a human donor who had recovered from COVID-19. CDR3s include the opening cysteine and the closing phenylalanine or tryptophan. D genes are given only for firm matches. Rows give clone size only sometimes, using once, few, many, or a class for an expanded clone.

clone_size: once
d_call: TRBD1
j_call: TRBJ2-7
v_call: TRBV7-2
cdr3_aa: CASSLAVLGQGAYEQYF
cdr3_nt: TGTGCCAGCAGCTTAGCGGTTCTGGGACAGGGGGCTTACGAGCAGTACTTC

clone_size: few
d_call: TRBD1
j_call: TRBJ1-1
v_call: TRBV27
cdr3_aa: CASSFGTGANTEAFF
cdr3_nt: TGTGCCAGCAGTTTCGGGACAGGGGCGAACACTGAAGCTTTCTTT

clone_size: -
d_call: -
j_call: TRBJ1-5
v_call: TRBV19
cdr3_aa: CASSGYLRGSGNQPQHF
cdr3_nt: TGTGCCAGTAGTGGCTACCTAAGGGGATCTGGCAATCAGCCCCAGCATTTT

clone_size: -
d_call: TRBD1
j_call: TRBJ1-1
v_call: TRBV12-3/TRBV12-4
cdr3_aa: CASSFTPGQGRTEAFF
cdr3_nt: TGTGCCAGCAGTTTTACCCCGGGACAGGGGAGAACTGAAGCTTTCTTT

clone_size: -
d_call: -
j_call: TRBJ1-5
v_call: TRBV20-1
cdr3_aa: CSARDGISNQPQHF
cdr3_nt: TGCAGTGCTAGAGATGGGATTAGCAATCAGCCCCAGCATTTT

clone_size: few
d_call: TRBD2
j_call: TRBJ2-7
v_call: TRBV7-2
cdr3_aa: CASSPGWLAGGYEQYF
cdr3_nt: TGTGCCAGCAGCCCGGGGTGGTTAGCGGGAGGGTACGAGCAGTACTTC

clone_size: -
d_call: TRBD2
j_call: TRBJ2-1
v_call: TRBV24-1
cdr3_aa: CATLAIEVNEQFF
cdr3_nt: TGTGCCACACTAGCGATCGAGGTCAATGAGCAGTTCTTC

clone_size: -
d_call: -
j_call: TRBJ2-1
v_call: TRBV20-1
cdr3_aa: CSASFGSNEQFF
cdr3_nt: TGCAGTGCTAGTTTCGGGAGCAATGAGCAGTTCTTC

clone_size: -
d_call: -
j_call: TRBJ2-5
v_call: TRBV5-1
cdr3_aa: CASSAPAEETQYF
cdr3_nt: TGCGCCAGCAGCGCGCCCGCTGAAGAGACCCAGTACTTC

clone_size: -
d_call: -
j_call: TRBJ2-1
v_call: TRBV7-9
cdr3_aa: CASSHGRVYLRSSEQFF
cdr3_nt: TGTGCCAGCAGCCACGGCCGGGTTTATCTCCGATCGAGTGAGCAGTTCTTC

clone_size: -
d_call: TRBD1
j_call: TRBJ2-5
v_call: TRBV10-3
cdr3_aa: CAIARGTVQETQYF
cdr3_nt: TGTGCCATCGCTCGAGGGACAGTACAAGAGACCCAGTACTTC

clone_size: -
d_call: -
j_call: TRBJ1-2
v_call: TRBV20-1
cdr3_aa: CSASWSPTATRGYTF
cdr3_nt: TGCAGTGCTAGCTGGTCACCCACCGCAACCCGGGGCTACACCTTC

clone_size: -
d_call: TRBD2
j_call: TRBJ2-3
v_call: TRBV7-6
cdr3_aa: CASSLDSGRTSGRAIYTQYF
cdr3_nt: TGTGCCAGCAGCTTAGATAGCGGGCGAACTAGCGGGAGGGCCATATATACGCAGTATTTT

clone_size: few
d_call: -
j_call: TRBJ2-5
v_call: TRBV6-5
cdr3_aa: CASSYPGAEDETQYF
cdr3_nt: TGTGCCAGCAGTTATCCCGGGGCTGAGGACGAGACCCAGTACTTC

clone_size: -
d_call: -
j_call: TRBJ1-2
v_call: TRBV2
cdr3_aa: CASSVSPNYGYTF
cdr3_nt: TGTGCCAGCAGTGTTTCACCTAACTATGGCTACACCTTC

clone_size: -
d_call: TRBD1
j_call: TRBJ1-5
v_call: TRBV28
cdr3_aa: CASSLPSGTASNQPQHF
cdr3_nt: TGTGCCAGCAGTTTACCGTCGGGGACAGCTAGCAATCAGCCCCAGCATTTT

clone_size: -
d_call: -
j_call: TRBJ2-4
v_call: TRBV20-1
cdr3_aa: CSAEGGGGNIQYF
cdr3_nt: TGCAGTGCTGAAGGAGGGGGGGGAAACATTCAGTACTTC

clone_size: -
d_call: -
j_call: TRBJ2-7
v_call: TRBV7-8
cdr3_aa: CASSSDPLLDDDPYEQYF
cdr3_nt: TGTGCCAGCAGCTCCGACCCTCTCTTGGATGACGATCCCTACGAGCAGTACTTC

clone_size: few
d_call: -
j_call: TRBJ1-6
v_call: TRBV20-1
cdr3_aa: CSARPQLSSYNSPLHF
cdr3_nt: TGCAGTGCTAGACCCCAGTTAAGCTCCTATAATTCACCCCTCCACTTT

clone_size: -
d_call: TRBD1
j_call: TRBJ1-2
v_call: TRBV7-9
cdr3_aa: CASVRGTGHGYTF
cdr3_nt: TGTGCCAGCGTTCGAGGGACAGGGCATGGCTACACCTTC

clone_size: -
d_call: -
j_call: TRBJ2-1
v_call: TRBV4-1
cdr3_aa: CASSHSAYNEQFF
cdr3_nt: TGCGCCAGCAGCCACAGCGCGTACAATGAGCAGTTCTTC

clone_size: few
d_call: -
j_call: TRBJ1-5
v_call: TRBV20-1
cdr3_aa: CSAQASGQYQPQHF
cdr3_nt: TGCAGTGCCCAAGCCTCGGGTCAATATCAGCCCCAGCATTTT

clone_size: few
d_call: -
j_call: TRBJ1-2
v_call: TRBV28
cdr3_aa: CASTERDHYGYTF
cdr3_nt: TGTGCCAGCACCGAGAGGGACCACTATGGCTACACCTTC

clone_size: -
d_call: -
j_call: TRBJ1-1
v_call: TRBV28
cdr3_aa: CASSRGRTEAFF
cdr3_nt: TGTGCCAGCAGTCGCGGACGTACTGAAGCTTTCTTT

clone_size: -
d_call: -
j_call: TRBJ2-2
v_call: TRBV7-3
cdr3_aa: CASSKGHRNTGELFF
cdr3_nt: TGTGCCAGCAGCAAAGGACATCGGAACACCGGGGAGCTGTTTTTT

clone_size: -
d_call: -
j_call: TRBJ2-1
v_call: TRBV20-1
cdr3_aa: CSAPPGGNNEQFF
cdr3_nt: TGCAGTGCTCCCCCCGGCGGGAACAATGAGCAGTTCTTC

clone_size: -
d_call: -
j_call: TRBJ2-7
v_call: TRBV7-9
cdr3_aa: CASSLTSYEQYF
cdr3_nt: TGTGCCAGCAGCTTAACCTCCTACGAGCAGTACTTC

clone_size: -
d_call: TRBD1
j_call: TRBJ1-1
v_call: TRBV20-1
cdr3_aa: CSARDGTGGTEAFF
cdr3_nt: TGCAGTGCTAGAGACGGGACAGGGGGGACTGAAGCTTTCTTT

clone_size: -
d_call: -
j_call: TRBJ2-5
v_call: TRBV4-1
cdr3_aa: CASSRGGLETQYF
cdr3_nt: TGCGCCAGCAGCCGAGGAGGTTTGGAGACCCAGTACTTC

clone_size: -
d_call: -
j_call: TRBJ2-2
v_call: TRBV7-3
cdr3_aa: CASSLLSSTGELFF
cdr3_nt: TGTGCCAGCAGCTTACTCTCGAGCACCGGGGAGCTGTTTTTT

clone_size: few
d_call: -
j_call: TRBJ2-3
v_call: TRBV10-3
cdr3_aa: CAISEREGASTDTQYF
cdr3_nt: TGTGCCATCAGTGAGCGAGAAGGGGCTAGCACAGATACGCAGTATTTT

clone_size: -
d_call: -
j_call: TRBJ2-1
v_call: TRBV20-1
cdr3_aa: CSAARGQRNEQFF
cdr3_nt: TGCAGTGCTGCCCGGGGACAACGAAATGAGCAGTTCTTC

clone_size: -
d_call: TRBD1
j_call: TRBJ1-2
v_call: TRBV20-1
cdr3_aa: CSARSGTDYGYTF
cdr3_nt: TGCAGTGCTAGATCCGGGACAGACTATGGCTACACCTTC

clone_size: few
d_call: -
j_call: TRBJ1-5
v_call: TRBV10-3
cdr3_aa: CAISRGGNQPQHF
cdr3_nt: TGTGCCATCAGCCGGGGTGGGAATCAGCCCCAGCATTTT

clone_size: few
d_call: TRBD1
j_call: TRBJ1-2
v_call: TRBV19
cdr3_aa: CASSKERTGDYGYTF
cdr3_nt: TGTGCCAGTAGTAAGGAGCGCACAGGGGACTATGGCTACACCTTC

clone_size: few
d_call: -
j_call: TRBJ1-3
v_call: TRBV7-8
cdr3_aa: CASSFNRAGNTIYF
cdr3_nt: TGTGCCAGCAGCTTTAACAGGGCTGGAAACACCATATATTTT

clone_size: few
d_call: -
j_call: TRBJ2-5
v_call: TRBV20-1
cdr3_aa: CSANQGIDQETQYF
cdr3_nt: TGCAGTGCCAACCAGGGTATAGACCAAGAGACCCAGTACTTC

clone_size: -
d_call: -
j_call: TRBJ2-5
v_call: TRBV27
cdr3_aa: CASSFSTRETQYF
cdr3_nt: TGTGCCAGCAGTTTTAGCACTCGGGAGACCCAGTACTTC

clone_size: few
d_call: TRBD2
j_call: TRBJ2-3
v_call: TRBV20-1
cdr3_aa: CSAREPPRVGTSGRVMTDTQYF
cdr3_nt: TGCAGTGCTAGAGAGCCCCCAAGGGTCGGGACTAGCGGGAGGGTGATGACAGATACGCAGTATTTT

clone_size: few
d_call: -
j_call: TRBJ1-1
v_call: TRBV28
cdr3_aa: CASSLGSSFTEAFF
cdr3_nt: TGTGCCAGCAGTTTAGGGTCGTCGTTCACTGAAGCTTTCTTT

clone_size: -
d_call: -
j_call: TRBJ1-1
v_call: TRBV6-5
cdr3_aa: CASSFGPGTRKNTEAFF
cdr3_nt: -

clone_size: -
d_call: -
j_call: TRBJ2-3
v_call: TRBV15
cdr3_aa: CATSTRMGDTQYF
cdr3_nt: TGTGCCACCAGCACTAGGATGGGAGATACGCAGTATTTT

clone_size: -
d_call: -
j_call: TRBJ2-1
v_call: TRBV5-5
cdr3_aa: CASSVGAVGPGEQFF
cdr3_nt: TGTGCCAGCAGCGTAGGAGCCGTAGGCCCGGGGGAGCAGTTCTTC

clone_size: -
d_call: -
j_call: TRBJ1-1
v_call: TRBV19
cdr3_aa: CASSPSTANTEAFF
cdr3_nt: TGTGCCAGTAGTCCTTCGACCGCGAACACTGAAGCTTTCTTT

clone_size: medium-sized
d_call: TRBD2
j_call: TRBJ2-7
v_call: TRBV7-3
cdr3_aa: CASRPAGGSYEQYF
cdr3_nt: TGTGCCAGCAGGCCAGCGGGAGGCTCCTACGAGCAGTACTTC

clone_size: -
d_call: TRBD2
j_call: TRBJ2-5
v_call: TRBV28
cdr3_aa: CASSPTLLAGEETQYF
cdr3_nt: TGTGCCAGCAGCCCCACCCTACTAGCGGGAGAAGAGACCCAGTACTTC

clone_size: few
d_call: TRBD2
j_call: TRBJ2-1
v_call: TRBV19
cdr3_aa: CASSMGGHHNEQFF
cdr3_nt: TGTGCCAGTAGTATGGGAGGGCACCACAATGAGCAGTTCTTC

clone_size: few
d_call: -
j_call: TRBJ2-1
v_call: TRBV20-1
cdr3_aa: CSARLEVGRLYYNEQFF
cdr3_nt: TGCAGTGCTAGACTGGAGGTAGGACGTCTCTACTACAATGAGCAGTTCTTC

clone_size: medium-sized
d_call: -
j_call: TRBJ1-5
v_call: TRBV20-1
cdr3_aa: CSATREQGSSQPQHF
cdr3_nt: TGCAGTGCTACCCGGGAGCAGGGGAGTAGTCAGCCCCAGCATTTT

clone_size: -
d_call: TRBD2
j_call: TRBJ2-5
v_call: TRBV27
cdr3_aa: CASGQRGYQETQYF
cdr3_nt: TGTGCCAGCGGCCAGCGGGGGTACCAAGAGACCCAGTACTTC

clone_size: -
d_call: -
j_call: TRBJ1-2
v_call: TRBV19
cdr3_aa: CASRQPPRLGANYGYTF
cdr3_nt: TGTGCCAGTAGGCAACCTCCCCGCTTGGGAGCTAACTATGGCTACACCTTC

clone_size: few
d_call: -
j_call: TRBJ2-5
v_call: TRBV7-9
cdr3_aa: CASSQVGGETQYF
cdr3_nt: TGTGCCAGCAGCCAGGTCGGGGGCGAGACCCAGTACTTC

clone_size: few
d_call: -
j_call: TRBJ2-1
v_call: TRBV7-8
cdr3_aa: CASSLQDEQFF
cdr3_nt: TGTGCCAGCAGCTTACAAGATGAGCAGTTCTTC

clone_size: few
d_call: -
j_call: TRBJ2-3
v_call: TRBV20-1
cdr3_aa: CSASYPTRDLQADTQYF
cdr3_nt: TGCAGTGCTAGCTATCCCACTAGGGACTTACAGGCAGATACGCAGTATTTT

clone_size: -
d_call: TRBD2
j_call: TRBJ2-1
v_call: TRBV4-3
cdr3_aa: CASSPSGIHNEQFF
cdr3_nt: TGCGCCAGCAGCCCGAGCGGGATCCACAATGAGCAGTTCTTC

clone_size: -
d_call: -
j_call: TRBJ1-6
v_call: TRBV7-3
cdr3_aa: CASSSVSSYNSPLHF
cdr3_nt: TGTGCCAGCAGCTCAGTCAGCTCCTATAATTCACCCCTCCACTTT

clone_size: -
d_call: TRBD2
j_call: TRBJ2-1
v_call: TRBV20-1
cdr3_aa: CSAREGLAGVNEQFF
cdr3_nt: TGCAGTGCTAGAGAGGGACTAGCGGGAGTCAATGAGCAGTTCTTC

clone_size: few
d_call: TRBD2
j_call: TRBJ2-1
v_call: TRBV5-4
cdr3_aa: CASSSTSASSYNEQFF
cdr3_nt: TGTGCCAGCAGCTCGACTAGCGCCAGCTCCTACAATGAGCAGTTCTTC